The 16 T cell receptor beta chains in this list originate from one sample, sequenced in a study of T cells in Graves' hyperthyroidism and ophthalmopathy. The CDR3 regions of TCR beta were amplified from RNA transcripts. The primer set for the first-round RT-PCR of the TCR CDR3 was HTBI. MiXCR, applied by TCRdb to the multiplex PCR reads, yields one record per CDR3 protein. The repertoire has 640,000 or so distinct CDR3 sequences, approximately 14% of them found once; the top ten carry about 7%. Sequencing input: blood. The source of these receptors is a woman under 30 with Graves' ophthalmopathy.

The chain links TRBV12-3 or TRBV12-4 to TRBJ2-1; 13 bases are a match to TRBD2. Trimming took 4 bases from V and 0 from J; bases not matched to a gene: 3. The CDR3 length is 17 residues. In DNA form, the CDR3 reads TGTGCCAGCAGTTCACTAGCGGGAGGGTCCTCCTACAATGAGCAGTTCTTC. Protein sequence: CASSSLAGGSSYNEQFF.

This clonotype was observed at least ten times. Written as DNA, the CDR3 is TGTGCCAGTAGCGGACTAGCGGGAGAGACAGATACGCAGTATTTT. Translation: CASSGLAGETDTQYF. This rearrangement joins TRBV6-1 to TRBJ2-3; 13 bases align to TRBD2. V gave up 9 bases and J gave up 3 bases; unmatched junction bases: 6. This CDR3 is built from 15 residues. Germline values: CDR1 MNHNS, CDR2 SASEGT.

In its sample, this clonotype was seen a few times. The gene calls are TRBV9 and TRBJ1-1; D gene unclear. The CDR3 sequence is 13 residues long. Germline lookup yields CDR1 SGDLS and CDR2 YYNGEE. V was clipped by 1 base and J by 5 bases, with 9 bases between them. For the CDR3, the DNA is TGTGCCAGCAGCGTATCCGTTTCGACTGAAGCTTTCTTT. Its translation: CASSVSVSTEAFF.

About this clonotype: A much larger clonotype is one base distant, so this may be a read error. The conserved final phenylalanine or tryptophan is absent from the CDR3, which likely points to a read error. The chain joins TRBV6-4 to TRBJ2-3, with 14 bases fitting TRBD2. Per the germline V gene, CDR1 is MRHNA and CDR2 is SNTAGT. The CDR3 length is 14 residues. V lost 9 bases to trimming and J lost 5 bases; unmatched junction nucleotides: 4. The CDR3 protein is CASSGLAGVDTQYL. The CDR3 DNA follows: TGTGCCAGTTCGGGACTAGCGGGAGTAGATACGCAGTATCTT.

At least ten counts were recorded for this clonotype. The chain carries TRBV7-3 and TRBJ2-7; tentatively, D is TRBD2 (5 bases). This CDR3 has 14 residues. Germline loops: CDR1 SGHTA, CDR2 FQGTGA. V was clipped by 5 bases and J by 2 bases, with 13 bases between them. The CDR3, as DNA: TGTGCCAGCAGCCCTAGCCCCGGAGCCTACGAGCAGTACTTC. Protein product: CASSPSPGAYEQYF.

There are a few counts of this clonotype. This sequence joins TRBV5-5 and TRBJ2-7; the D gene is possibly TRBD1 (5 bases). Germline values: CDR1 SGHKS, CDR2 YYEKEE (reference sequence). This CDR3 spans 14 amino acids. Trimming pared 0 bases from V and 6 bases from J, leaving 13 bases between. The CDR3, as DNA: TGTGCCAGCAGCTTGGATCAGGGAATACGCGAGCAGTACTTC. Protein sequence: CASSLDQGIREQYF.

This clonotype was seen repeatedly, ten times or more. The gene calls are TRBV7-2 and TRBJ2-5; D is possibly TRBD1 or TRBD2 (5 bases each). Trimming took 6 bases from V and 5 from J, leaving 16 bases between them. Germline V gives CDR1 SGHTA, CDR2 FQGNSA. CDR3 length: 14 residues. CDR3 sequence (DNA): TGTGCCAGCAGTCCCCTGGGGGTCGGGGAGACCCAGTACTTC. It translates to CASSPLGVGETQYF.

The V gene is TRBV5-6, the J gene TRBJ2-4; D call uncertain. The CDR3 sequence is 15 residues long. V was trimmed by 0 bases and J by 0 bases, leaving 7 bases between them. CDR1 and CDR2 from the germline V gene are SGHDT and YYEEEE. The CDR3 coding sequence is TGTGCCAGCAGCTTGGGCTTCCTAGCCAAAAACATTCAGTACTTC. As protein: CASSLGFLAKNIQYF.

This clonotype was recorded many times. The chain has TRBV28 and TRBJ2-3; no reliable D call. The CDR3 sequence is 12 residues long. Germline lookup yields CDR1 MDHEN and CDR2 SYDVKM. The ends were cut back, 2 bases at V and 10 bases at J, with 10 bases in the middle. The CDR3 DNA follows: TGTGCCAGCAGTTTAAAACGCGTGGCGCAGTATTTT. Translating gives CASSLKRVAQYF.

This clonotype has at least ten counts. The CDR3 sequence: CASAGQGSNQPQHF. The DNA for the CDR3 is TGTGCCAGCGCGGGACAGGGTAGCAATCAGCCCCAGCATTTT. The chain couples TRBV2 to TRBJ1-5, with TRBD1 identical over 9 bases. This CDR3 has 14 residues. The V gene's germline CDR1 is SNHLY and CDR2 FYNNEI. Losses at the gene ends were 8 bases for V and 0 bases for J; bases not matched to a gene: 2.

In this sample, this clonotype turned up many times. This CDR3 reads CSARDPQGKDTEAFF. The CDR3, as DNA: TGCAGTGCTAGAGATCCCCAAGGGAAGGACACTGAAGCTTTCTTT. The chain links TRBV20-1 to TRBJ1-1, with D uncertain. V was shortened by 0 bases and J by 3 bases, with 14 bases between the two germline ends. CDR3 length equals 15 residues. Per the germline V gene, CDR1 is DFQATT and CDR2 is SNEGSKA (reference sequence).

This clonotype was picked up many times. CDR3 in DNA: TGTGCCAGCAGCCACCGAGGGTCGTTGGAGACCCAGTACTTC. Protein: CASSHRGSLETQYF. V usage is TRBV7-9 and J usage is TRBJ2-5; tentatively, D is TRBD2 (5 bases). The CDR3 consists of 14 residues. Germline CDR1 SEHNR, CDR2 FQNEAQ (reference sequence). Trimming cost V 5 bases and J 5 bases, with 15 bases left between them.

Comments on this clonotype: This may arise from a read error, as a much more abundant clone is one base away. This sequence joins TRBV2 and TRBJ2-1; unclear D gene. The CDR3 contains 14 residues. Germline V gene data show CDR1 as SNHLY and CDR2 as FYNNEI. The V gene lost 6 bases and the J gene lost 9 bases, with 18 bases spanning the gap. The DNA of the CDR3 is TGTGCCAGCAGCGAACCCCTTGCGAATAGTGAGCAGTTCTTC. The encoded protein is CASSEPLANSEQFF.

This chain connects TRBV6-6 to TRBJ1-1; no clear D gene. V gave up 7 bases and J gave up 1 base, with 16 bases separating them. CDR1 and CDR2 (germline): MNHNY, SVGAGI (reference sequence). CDR3 size: 15 residues. The CDR3 is CASKTAGPGNTEAFF. The CDR3 DNA follows: TGTGCCAGCAAAACTGCCGGGCCTGGGAACACTGAAGCTTTCTTT.

The genes are TRBV28 and TRBJ2-7; 8 bases line up with TRBD1. With V trimmed by 5 bases and J by 0 bases, 6 bases remained unmatched. The CDR3 has 15 residues. CDR1 is MDHEN, CDR2 SYDVKM, per germline. For the CDR3, the DNA is TGTGCCAGCAGTCCTACAGGGGGATCCTCCTACGAGCAGTACTTC. Translating it yields CASSPTGGSSYEQYF.

The chain uses TRBV19 and TRBJ2-3; D perhaps matches TRBD2 (6 bases). The CDR3 spans 14 residues. CDR1 LNHDA and CDR2 SQIVND come from the germline V gene (reference sequence). V was trimmed by 7 bases and J by 6 bases, leaving 17 bases between them. The CDR3 sequence: CASTPGGGVDTQYF. The CDR3 bases are TGTGCCAGTACTCCCGGGGGAGGAGTGGATACGCAGTATTTT.